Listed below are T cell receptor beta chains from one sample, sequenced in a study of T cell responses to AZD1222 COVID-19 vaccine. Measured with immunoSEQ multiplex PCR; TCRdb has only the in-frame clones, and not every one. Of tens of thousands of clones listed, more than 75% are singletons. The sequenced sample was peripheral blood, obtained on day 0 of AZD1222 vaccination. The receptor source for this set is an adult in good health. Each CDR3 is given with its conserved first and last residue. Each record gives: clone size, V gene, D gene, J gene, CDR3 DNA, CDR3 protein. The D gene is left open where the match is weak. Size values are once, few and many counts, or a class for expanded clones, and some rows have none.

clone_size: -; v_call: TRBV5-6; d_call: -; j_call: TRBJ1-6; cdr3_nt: TGTGCCAGCAGCTTGGGACGTGGATCACCCCTCCACTTT; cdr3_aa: CASSLGRGSPLHF
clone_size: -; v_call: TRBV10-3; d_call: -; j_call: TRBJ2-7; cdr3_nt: TGTGCCATCAGTGATGGAGTCGGAGGGGTCGAGCAGTACTTC; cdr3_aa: CAISDGVGGVEQYF
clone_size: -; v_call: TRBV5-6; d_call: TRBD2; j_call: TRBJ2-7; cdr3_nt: TGTGCCAGCAGCTTGGGGCCGTCGGGACTACTCTACGAGCAGTACTTC; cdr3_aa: CASSLGPSGLLYEQYF
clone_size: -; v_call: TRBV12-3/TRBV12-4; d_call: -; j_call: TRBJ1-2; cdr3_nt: TGTGCCAGCAGTTTCGGAGGTTACTATGGCTACACCTTC; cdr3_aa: CASSFGGYYGYTF
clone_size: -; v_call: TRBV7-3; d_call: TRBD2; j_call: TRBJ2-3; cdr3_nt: TGTGCCAGCAGCTTAGTCGTGGGGGGGACCACATCAGATACGCAGTATTTT; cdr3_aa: CASSLVVGGTTSDTQYF
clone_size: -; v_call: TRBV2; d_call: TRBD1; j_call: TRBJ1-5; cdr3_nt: TGTGCCAGCAGTGTAGACAGGGGTAATCAGCCCCAGCATTTT; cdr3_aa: CASSVDRGNQPQHF
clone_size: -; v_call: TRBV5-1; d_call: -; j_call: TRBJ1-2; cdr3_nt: TGCGCCAGCACCTGGGCACAGGGAGCTAACTATGGCTACACCTTC; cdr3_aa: CASTWAQGANYGYTF
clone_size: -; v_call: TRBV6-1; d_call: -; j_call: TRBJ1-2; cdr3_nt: TGTGCCAGCAGTGAGGGTTCGAGTGGCTACACCTTC; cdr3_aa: CASSEGSSGYTF
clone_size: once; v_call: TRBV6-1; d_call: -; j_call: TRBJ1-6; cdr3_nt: TGTGCCAGCAGTGAAAGGGGACAAGTCTATAATTCACCCCTCCACTTT; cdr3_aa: CASSERGQVYNSPLHF
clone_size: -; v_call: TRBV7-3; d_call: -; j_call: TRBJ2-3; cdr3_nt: TGTGCCAGCAGCTTAAACGGGTACACAGATACGCAGTATTTT; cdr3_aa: CASSLNGYTDTQYF
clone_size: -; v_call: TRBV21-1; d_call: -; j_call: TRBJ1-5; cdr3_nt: TGTGCCAGCAGCCACGGGTTGGGCGGAGGGTATCAGCCCCAGCATTTT; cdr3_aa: CASSHGLGGGYQPQHF
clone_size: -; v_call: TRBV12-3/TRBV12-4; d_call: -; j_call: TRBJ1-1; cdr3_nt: TGTGCCAGCAGTTTGTATACTGAAGCTTTCTTT; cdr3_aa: CASSLYTEAFF
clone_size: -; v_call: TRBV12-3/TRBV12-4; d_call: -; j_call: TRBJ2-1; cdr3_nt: TGTGCCAGCAGTCCGGCAGGCTATGAGCAGTTCTTC; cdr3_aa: CASSPAGYEQFF
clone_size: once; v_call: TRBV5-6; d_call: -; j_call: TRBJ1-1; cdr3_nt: TGTGCCAGCAGCAGAGCAACAGGTGAAGCTTTCTTT; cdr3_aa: CASSRATGEAFF
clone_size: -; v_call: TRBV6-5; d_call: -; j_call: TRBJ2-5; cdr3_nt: TGTGCCAGCAGTTACGGTGGACACCTCTTCCGAGAGACCCAGTACTTC; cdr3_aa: CASSYGGHLFRETQYF
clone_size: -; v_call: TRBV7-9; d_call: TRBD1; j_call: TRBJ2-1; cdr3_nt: TGTGCCAGCAGTCCAAGAGGGCAGGGGGAAGTAAATGAGCAGTTCTTC; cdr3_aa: CASSPRGQGEVNEQFF
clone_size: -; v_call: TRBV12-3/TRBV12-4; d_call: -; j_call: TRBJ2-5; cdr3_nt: TGTGCCAGCAAGGGCGAGACCCAGTACTTC; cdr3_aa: CASKGETQYF
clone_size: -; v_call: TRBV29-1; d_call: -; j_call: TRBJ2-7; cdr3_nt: TGCAGCGCTGCCCGGCCGCCGTCCTACGAGCAGTACTTC; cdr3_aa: CSAARPPSYEQYF
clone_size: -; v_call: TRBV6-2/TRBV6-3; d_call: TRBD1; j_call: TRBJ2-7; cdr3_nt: TGTGCCAGCAGTTACCCAATCGGGACAGGGGGCGGCGAGCAGTACTTC; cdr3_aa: CASSYPIGTGGGEQYF
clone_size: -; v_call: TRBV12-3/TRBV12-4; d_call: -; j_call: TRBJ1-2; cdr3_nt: TGTGCCAGCAGCTTGCGGCGGGACTATGGCTACACCTTC; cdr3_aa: CASSLRRDYGYTF
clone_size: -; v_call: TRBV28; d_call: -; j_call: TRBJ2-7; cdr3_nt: TGTGCCAGCAGTAGCCAGGAAGGTACAGGGCAGTACTTC; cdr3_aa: CASSSQEGTGQYF
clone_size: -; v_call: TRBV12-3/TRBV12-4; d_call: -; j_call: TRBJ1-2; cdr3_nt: TGTGCCAGCAGTTTGGGCCCGATTGCTGGCTACACCTTC; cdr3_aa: CASSLGPIAGYTF
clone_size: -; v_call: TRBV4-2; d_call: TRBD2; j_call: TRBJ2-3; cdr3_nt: TGTGCCAGCAGCCAAGGGGTCCTAGCGGGGGGCTTCGGGTCGCAGTATTTT; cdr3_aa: CASSQGVLAGGFGSQYF
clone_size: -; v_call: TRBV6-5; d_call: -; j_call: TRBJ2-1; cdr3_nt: TGTGCCAGCAGTTACTCCACAGCATACAATGAGCAGTTCTTC; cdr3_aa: CASSYSTAYNEQFF
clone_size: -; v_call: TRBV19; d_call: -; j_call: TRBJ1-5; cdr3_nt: TGTGCCAGTAGCTGGGTCTGGGGCAATCAGCCCCAGCATTTT; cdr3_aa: CASSWVWGNQPQHF
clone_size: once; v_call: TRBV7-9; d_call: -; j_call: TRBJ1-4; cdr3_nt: TGTGCCAGCAGCAGAGACACGGACGAAAAACTGTTTTTT; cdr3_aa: CASSRDTDEKLFF
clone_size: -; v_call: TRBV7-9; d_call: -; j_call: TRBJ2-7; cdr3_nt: TGTGCCAGCAGCCTTTTTCAGAGCGAGCAGTACTTC; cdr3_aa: CASSLFQSEQYF
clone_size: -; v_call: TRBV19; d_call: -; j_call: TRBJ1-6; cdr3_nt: TGTGCCAGTAGTCCAGGGTGGATGCTTTCACCCCTCCACTTT; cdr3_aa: CASSPGWMLSPLHF
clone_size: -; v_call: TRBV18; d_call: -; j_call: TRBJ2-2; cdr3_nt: TGTGCCAGCTCACCAACAAAAACCCCCGGGGAGCTGTTTTTT; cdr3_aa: CASSPTKTPGELFF
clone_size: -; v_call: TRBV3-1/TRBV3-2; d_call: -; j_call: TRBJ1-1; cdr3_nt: TGTGCCAGCAGCCAAGCGGTCGGAAACACTGAAGCTTTCTTT; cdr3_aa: CASSQAVGNTEAFF
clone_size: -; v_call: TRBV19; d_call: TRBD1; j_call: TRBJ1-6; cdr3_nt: TGTGCCAGTGGGGCTACCGGGACAGGGCATTCACCCCTCCACTTT; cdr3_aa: CASGATGTGHSPLHF
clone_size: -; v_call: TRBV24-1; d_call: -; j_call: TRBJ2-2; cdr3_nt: TGTGCCACCAGTGATTTTATCGGGGAGCTGTTTTTT; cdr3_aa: CATSDFIGELFF
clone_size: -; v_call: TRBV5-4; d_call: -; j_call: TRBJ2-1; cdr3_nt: TGTGCCAGCAGCTTGGAGTCTTGGCACCACAATGAGCAGTTCTTC; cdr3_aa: CASSLESWHHNEQFF
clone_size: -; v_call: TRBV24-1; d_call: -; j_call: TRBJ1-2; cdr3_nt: TGTGCCACCAGTGACCGGGGGACCGGCTACACCTTC; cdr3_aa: CATSDRGTGYTF
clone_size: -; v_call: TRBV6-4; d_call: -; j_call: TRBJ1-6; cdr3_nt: TGTGCCAGCAGTCTCGCGGGGGAAGGTTCACCCCTCCACTTT; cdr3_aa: CASSLAGEGSPLHF
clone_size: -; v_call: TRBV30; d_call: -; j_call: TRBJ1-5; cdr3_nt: TGTGCCTGGAGTAGGGCCGGCGATCAGCCCCAGCATTTT; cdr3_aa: CAWSRAGDQPQHF
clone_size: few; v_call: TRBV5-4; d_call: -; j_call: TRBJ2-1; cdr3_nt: TGTGCCAGCAGCCCGGAGAGCTCCTACAATGAGCAGTTCTTC; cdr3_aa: CASSPESSYNEQFF
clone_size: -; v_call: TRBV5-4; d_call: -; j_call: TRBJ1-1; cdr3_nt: TGTGCCAGCAGCTTGTTGGGCAGAATGAACACTGAAGCTTTCTTT; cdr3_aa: CASSLLGRMNTEAFF
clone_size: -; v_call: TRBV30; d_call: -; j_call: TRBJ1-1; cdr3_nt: TGTGCCTGGAGCCATGGCGCAGGCGCCCGTGGCACTGAAGCTTTCTTT; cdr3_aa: CAWSHGAGARGTEAFF
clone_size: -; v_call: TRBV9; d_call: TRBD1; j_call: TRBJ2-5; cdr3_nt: TGTGCCAGCAGCCGGGACAGCCGATTGGAGACCCAGTACTTC; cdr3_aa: CASSRDSRLETQYF
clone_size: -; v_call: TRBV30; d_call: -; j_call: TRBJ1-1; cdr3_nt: TGTGCCTGGATCAACAGGGCTATGAACACTGAAGCTTTCTTT; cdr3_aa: CAWINRAMNTEAFF
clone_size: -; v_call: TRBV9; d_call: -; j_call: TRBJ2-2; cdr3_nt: TGTGCCAGCAGCCCCGACAGTTCGCGGACCGGGGAGCTGTTTTTT; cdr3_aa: CASSPDSSRTGELFF
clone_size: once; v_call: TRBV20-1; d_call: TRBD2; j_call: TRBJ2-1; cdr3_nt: TGCAGTGCTAGTTCGTCTAGCGGGGAACTTAGAAAGTTCTTC; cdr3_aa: CSASSSSGELRKFF
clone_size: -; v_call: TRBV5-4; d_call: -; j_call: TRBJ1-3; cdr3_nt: TGTGCCAGCAGCTTGGCCGGGGGGCAAGGAGGAAACACCATATATTTT; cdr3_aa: CASSLAGGQGGNTIYF
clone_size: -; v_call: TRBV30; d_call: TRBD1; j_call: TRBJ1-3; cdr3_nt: TGTGCCTGGAACTCAGGGGGTGGAAACACCATATATTTT; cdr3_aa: CAWNSGGGNTIYF
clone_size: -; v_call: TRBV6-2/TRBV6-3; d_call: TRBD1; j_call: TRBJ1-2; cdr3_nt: TGTGCCAGCAGTTACTACGGGACAGACTATGGCTACACCTTC; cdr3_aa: CASSYYGTDYGYTF
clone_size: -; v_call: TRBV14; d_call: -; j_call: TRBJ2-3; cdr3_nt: TGTGCCAGCAGCCAGCCGACAGGAAAGTTCACAGATACGCAGTATTTT; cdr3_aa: CASSQPTGKFTDTQYF